Each of the 22 T cell receptor beta chains below was sequenced from the same sample in a study of cytomegalovirus exposure and HLA in healthy donors. Vbeta (60) and Jbeta (13) primers were used in the PCR. This table comes from immunoSEQ multiplex PCR, and its TCRdb copy is limited to in-frame clones, with some not included. The sample yields 55,000 to 80,000 clones, roughly 74% seen once. The sample consisted of PBMCs. These receptors came from a woman aged 40 to 50 in good health and CMV-seropositive.

The chain joins TRBV5-1 to TRBJ2-1; 9 bases line up with TRBD1. V lost 8 bases, J lost 8 bases, and 11 bases stayed unmatched. Germline assignment: CDR1 SGHRS and CDR2 YFSETQ. The CDR3 spans 14 residues. This CDR3 is CASRTGEEYDEQFF. The CDR3 DNA reads as TGCGCCAGTCGGACAGGGGAGGAGTACGATGAGCAGTTCTTC.

Only a few counts were recorded for this clone. The V gene is TRBV13, the J gene TRBJ2-3, with 10 nucleotides matching TRBD2. The V gene end was trimmed by 0 bases and the J gene end by 1 base; junction bases not matched to a gene: 1. The germline V gene has CDR1 PRHDT and CDR2 FYEKMQ (reference sequence). The CDR3 spans 16 residues. CDR3 bases: TGTGCCAGCAGCTTAGGTACTAGCGGGGGCACAGATACGCAGTATTTT. Translating it yields CASSLGTSGGTDTQYF.

Turning to this clone: A far larger clone is just one base off, so this is likely a read error. V and J are TRBV25-1 and TRBJ2-7, with 10 bases aligning to TRBD1. The length of the CDR3 is 14 residues. CDR1 is MGHDK and CDR2 is SYGVNS in the germline V gene. The CDR3 DNA sequence: TGTGCCACCAGTCAAATGGGACAGGGGTACGAGCAGTACTTC. Its protein product is CATSQMGQGYEQYF.

The chain combines TRBV29-1 with TRBJ1-2; TRBD1 agrees at 8 bases. This CDR3 spans 15 amino acids. J was trimmed by 4 bases and V by 5 bases; bases with no gene match: 12. The V gene's germline CDR1 is SQVTM and CDR2 ANQGSEA. The CDR3 protein is CSVSDRVSISYGYTF. CDR3 bases: TGCAGCGTTTCGGACAGGGTCAGTATTTCCTATGGCTACACCTTC.

V and J are TRBV11-2 and TRBJ1-2; possibly TRBD1 for D (5 bases). The V end was cut by 8 bases, the J end by 2 bases, with 9 bases between. Germline values: CDR1 SGHAT, CDR2 FQNNGV. The CDR3 consists of 12 residues. The CDR3 region is CASRGGNYGYTF. DNA of the CDR3: TGTGCCAGCCGCGGGGGAAACTATGGCTACACCTTC. Combining the CDR3 with reference TRBV11-2 and TRBJ1-2 gives the whole variable domain EAGVAQSPRYKIIEKRQSVAFWCNPISGHATLYWYQQILGQGPKLLIQFQNNGVVDDSQLPKDRFSAERLKGVDSTLKIQPAKLEDSAVYLCASRGGNYGYTFGSGTRLTVV.

The V gene is TRBV2, the J gene TRBJ1-5; possible D gene TRBD1, 6 bases. Trimming removed 6 bases at V and 8 bases at J, with 17 bases between. This CDR3 has 14 amino acids. In germline, CDR1 is SNHLY, CDR2 FYNNEI. For the CDR3, the DNA is TGTGCCAGCAGGCCCAGTACAGGGATAAAGCCCCAGCATTTT. Amino acid sequence: CASRPSTGIKPQHF.

J is TRBJ1-2 and V is TRBV6-6, with D unclear. Deletions cut 5 bases from V and 0 bases from J, with 7 bases between. Germline-derived CDR1 and CDR2 are MNHNY and SVGAGI (reference sequence). The CDR3 is made up of 13 amino acids. CDR3 sequence (DNA): TGTGCCAGCAGTCCGGGAGCTAACTATGGCTACACCTTC. Its protein is CASSPGANYGYTF.

The V call is TRBV19, the J call TRBJ2-3; 8 nucleotides align to TRBD1. Trimming cost V 3 bases and J 2 bases; bases outside gene matches: 4. CDR3 length: 15 amino acids. CDR1 is LNHDA and CDR2 is SQIVND in the germline V gene (reference sequence). The CDR3 spells CASSIQGAPTDTQYF. The DNA for the CDR3 is TGTGCCAGTAGTATCCAGGGGGCCCCCACAGATACGCAGTATTTT.

The chain links TRBV6-1 to TRBJ2-3, with D perhaps TRBD2 (5 bases). V gave up 6 bases and J gave up 0 bases, with 10 bases separating them. The CDR3 is 14 residues long. Looked up from germline, CDR1 is MNHNS and CDR2 is SASEGT. In DNA, the CDR3 is TGTGCCAGCAGCCTAACTAGTAGCACAGATACGCAGTATTTT. It specifies CASSLTSSTDTQYF.

V is TRBV19 and J is TRBJ1-1, with D perhaps matching TRBD1 (5 bases). The CDR3 is 14 residues long. CDR1 is LNHDA, CDR2 SQIVND, per germline (reference sequence). Trimming took off 6 bases at V and 5 bases at J, with 16 bases between the two ends. The DNA of the CDR3 is TGTGCCAGTAGCCGGCAGGGAATGGGGACTGAAGCTTTCTTT. Protein: CASSRQGMGTEAFF.

This rearrangement joins TRBV2 to TRBJ1-3; D is uncertain. V lost 7 bases to trimming and J lost 0 bases, with 13 bases between them. The length of the CDR3 is 15 residues. Germline V gene data show CDR1 as SNHLY and CDR2 as FYNNEI. The CDR3 sequence is CASISAGTSGNTIYF. CDR3 DNA sequence: TGTGCCAGCATTTCCGCGGGTACCTCTGGAAACACCATATATTTT. Combining the CDR3 with reference TRBV2 and TRBJ1-3 gives the whole variable domain EPEVTQTPSHQVTQMGQEVILRCVPISNHLYFYWYRQILGQKVEFLVSFYNNEISEKSEIFDDQFSVERPDGSNFTLKIRSTKLEDSAMYFCASISAGTSGNTIYFGEGSWLTVV.

This chain uses TRBV27 with TRBJ1-1, with D maybe TRBD1 (6 bases). The V and J ends lost 10 bases and 1 base respectively, with 19 bases between them. Per germline, CDR1 MNHEY and CDR2 SMNVEV (reference sequence). This CDR3 contains 15 residues. CDR3 residues: CATLNLQGPNTEAFF. CDR3 coding DNA: TGTGCCACCTTAAATCTACAGGGCCCGAACACTGAAGCTTTCTTT.

The V gene is TRBV18, the J gene TRBJ2-7; D might be TRBD2 (7 bases). The CDR3 has 14 residues. The germline gives CDR1 KGHSH, CDR2 LQKENI. Trimming cost V 0 bases and J 5 bases, with 11 bases left between them. The CDR3 region is CASSPPGGLNEQYF. DNA for the CDR3: TGTGCCAGCTCACCACCGGGGGGGCTGAACGAGCAGTACTTC. The variable domain in full, with the rest retrieved from reference TRBV18 and TRBJ2-7, is NAGVMQNPRHLVRRRGQEARLRCSPMKGHSHVYWYRQLPEEGLKFMVYLQKENIIDESGMPKERFSAEFPKEGPSILRIQQVVRGDSAAYFCASSPPGGLNEQYFGPGTRLTVT.

The gene calls are TRBV10-3 and TRBJ2-3, with 11 nucleotides matching TRBD2. The CDR3 is 18 amino acids. The trim removed 4 bases at V and 3 bases at J, leaving 12 bases unmatched. Germline V gene data show CDR1 as ENHRY and CDR2 as SYGVKD. The CDR3, as DNA: TGTGCCATCAGTGGGAGGACTAGCGGGCCTGAGCGGACAGATACGCAGTATTTT. Translation: CAISGRTSGPERTDTQYF.

This chain joins TRBV7-2 and TRBJ2-3; 7 bases are a match to TRBD2. In germline, CDR1 is SGHTA, CDR2 FQGNSA. The CDR3 consists of 15 residues. Trimming at V came to 5 bases and at J to 6 bases, leaving 11 bases not matched to a gene. This CDR3 is CASSLSRGNRDTQYF. Written as DNA, the CDR3 is TGTGCCAGCAGCCTATCGCGGGGGAATAGGGATACGCAGTATTTT.

Only a few counts were recorded for this clone. V and J are TRBV4-3 and TRBJ2-1; D is ambiguous. CDR3 length: 15 amino acids. Trimming removed 4 bases at V and 8 bases at J, with 18 bases between. CDR1 and CDR2 from the germline V gene are LGHNA and YSLEER. CDR3 in DNA: TGCGCCAGCAGCCCCGACAAAAACATATGGGATGAGCAGTTCTTC. This gives the protein CASSPDKNIWDEQFF.

Here the CDR3 DNA reads TGTGCCAGCAGCCAAGGGCCCCCCGGGGGTAATTCACCCCTCCACTTT. Protein sequence: CASSQGPPGGNSPLHF. V usage is TRBV4-2 and J usage is TRBJ1-6; a weak D match, TRBD1 (5 bases). Germline CDR1 is LGHNA and CDR2 is YNFKEQ. The CDR3 contains 16 residues. Trimming stripped 1 base from V and 6 bases from J, with 13 bases between.

The chain recombines TRBV5-1 with TRBJ1-1; D call uncertain. V lost 3 bases, J lost 3 bases, and 15 bases lay in between. Germline V gene data show CDR1 as SGHRS and CDR2 as YFSETQ. The CDR3 covers 15 residues. The CDR3, as DNA: TGCGCCAGCAGCTCGGGTAGAGGGTCGGACACTGAAGCTTTCTTT. This translates into CASSSGRGSDTEAFF.

The table lists this clone with a few counts. This rearrangement joins TRBV6-5 to TRBJ1-1; a possible D gene is TRBD1 (6 bases). Germline CDR1 and CDR2: MNHEY and SVGAGI. Deletions cut 6 bases from V and 1 base from J, with 12 bases between. CDR3 length: 14 amino acids. In DNA form, the CDR3 reads TGTGCCAGCAGCCCAAACAGGGCGAACACTGAAGCTTTCTTT. Translated: CASSPNRANTEAFF.

This clone turned up a few times. J is TRBJ1-3 and V is TRBV19; no definite D call. The ends were cut back, 1 base at V and 0 bases at J, with 7 bases in the middle. Germline CDR1 reads LNHDA; CDR2 reads SQIVND (reference sequence). The CDR3 spans 15 residues. CDR3 sequence reads: CASSIAGGSGNTIYF. In nucleotides, the CDR3 is TGTGCCAGTAGTATAGCGGGTGGCTCTGGAAACACCATATATTTT.

The rearrangement joins TRBV7-2 to TRBJ1-5; maybe TRBD1 (6 bases). The V gene lost 5 bases and the J gene lost 4 bases, with 15 bases spanning the gap. There are 15 residues in the CDR3. Germline CDR1 and CDR2: SGHTA and FQGNSA. The CDR3 is CASSRGGAENQPQHF. In DNA, the CDR3 is TGTGCCAGCAGCAGGGGGGGGGCCGAAAATCAGCCCCAGCATTTT.

V is TRBV6-1 and J is TRBJ2-7; 9 bases align to TRBD1. This CDR3 has 15 residues. Germline loops: CDR1 MNHNS, CDR2 SASEGT. V shed 5 bases, J shed 3 bases, and the junction held 8 bases outside the gene matches. The CDR3 DNA sequence: TGTGCCAGCAGTTTTACAGGACAGGGGTACTACGAGCAGTACTTC. Its translation is CASSFTGQGYYEQYF.